This T cell receptor (beta chain) appears in the sequencing data of a study of cytomegalovirus exposure and HLA in healthy donors. Whole-study context: The approximately 680 first-cohort repertoires and the 95 to 150 validation repertoires shared the same platform, a later analysis reported.

The trim removed 5 bases at V and 6 bases at J, leaving 3 bases unmatched. This CDR3 region has 13 residues. Germline lookup yields CDR1 SGHAT and CDR2 FQNNGV. Sequencing used immunoSEQ multiplex PCR; TCRdb keeps in-frame clones, though not all of them. The table has 150,000 to 200,000 clones, approximately 81% seen once; the top ten hold 9.5% to 13%. This clone was detected a few times. As yet, its antigen is unknown. Overall study results and limits: In vitro confirmation showed a few CMV-associated chains to be CMV antigen specific. Cytomegalovirus association was listed for about 180 TCR beta chains.

The donors were members of the approximately 120-subject validation cohort (separate from the approximately 670-subject first cohort). V usage is TRBV11-2 and J usage is TRBJ1-5; 8 bases map to TRBD1. This receptor was identified in a man aged 25 to 45 in good health and CMV-seropositive. Sequencing was carried out using PBMCs. CDR3 sequence reads: CASSLDRAQPQHF. CDR3 bases: TGTGCCAGCAGCCTGGACAGGGCTCAGCCCCAGCATTTT. The whole variable domain, filled in from reference TRBV11-2 and TRBJ1-5, reads EAGVAQSPRYKIIEKRQSVAFWCNPISGHATLYWYQQILGQGPKLLIQFQNNGVVDDSQLPKDRFSAERLKGVDSTLKIQPAKLEDSAVYLCASSLDRAQPQHFGDGTRLSIL.